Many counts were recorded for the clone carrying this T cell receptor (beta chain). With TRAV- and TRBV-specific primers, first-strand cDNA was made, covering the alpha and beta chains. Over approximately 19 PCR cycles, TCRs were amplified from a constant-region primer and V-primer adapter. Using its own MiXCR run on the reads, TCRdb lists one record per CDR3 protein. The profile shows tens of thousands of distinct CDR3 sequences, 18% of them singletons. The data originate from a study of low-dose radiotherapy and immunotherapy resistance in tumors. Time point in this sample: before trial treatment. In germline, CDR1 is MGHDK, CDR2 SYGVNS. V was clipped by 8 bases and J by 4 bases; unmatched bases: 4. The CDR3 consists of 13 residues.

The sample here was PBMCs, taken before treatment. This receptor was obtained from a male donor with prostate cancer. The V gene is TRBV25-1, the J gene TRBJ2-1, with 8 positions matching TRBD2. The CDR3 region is CASAAGEYNEQFF. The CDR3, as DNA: TGTGCCAGCGCAGCGGGGGAATACAATGAGCAGTTCTTC. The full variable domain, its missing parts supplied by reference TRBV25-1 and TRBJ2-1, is EADIYQTPRYLVIGTGKKITLECSQTMGHDKMYWYQQDPGMELHLIHYSYGVNSTEKGDLSSESTVSRIRTEHFPLTLESARPSHTSQYLCASAAGEYNEQFFGPGTRLTVL.